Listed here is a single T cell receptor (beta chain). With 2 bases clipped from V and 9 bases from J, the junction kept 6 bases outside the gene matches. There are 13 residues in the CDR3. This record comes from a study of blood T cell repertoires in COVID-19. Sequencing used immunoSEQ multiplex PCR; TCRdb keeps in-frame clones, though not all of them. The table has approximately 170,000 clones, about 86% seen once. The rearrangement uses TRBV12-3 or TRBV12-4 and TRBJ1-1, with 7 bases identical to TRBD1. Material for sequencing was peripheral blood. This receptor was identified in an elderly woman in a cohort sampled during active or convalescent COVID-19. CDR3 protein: CASSLSNRGKAFF. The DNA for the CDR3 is TGTGCCAGCAGTTTATCGAACAGGGGAAAAGCTTTCTTT.